This entry lists 11 T cell receptor beta chains sequenced from one sample in a study of blood T cell repertoires in COVID-19. Sequencing used immunoSEQ multiplex PCR; TCRdb keeps in-frame clones, though not all of them. The sample includes under 250,000 clones, approximately 88% seen only once; the top ten take about 3.4%. The sample comprised PBMCs or T cells enriched from blood (not recorded which). These receptors all come from a woman aged 40 to 50 who had been exposed to COVID-19.

This chain links TRBV6-5 with TRBJ1-4; D perhaps matches TRBD1 (6 bases). Trimming left V 0 bases short and J 7 bases short, with 15 bases between. Per the germline V gene, CDR1 is MNHEY and CDR2 is SVGAGI. This CDR3 comprises 16 residues. The CDR3: CASSYSPGGGPEKLFF. CDR3 bases: TGTGCCAGCAGTTACTCGCCCGGCGGGGGGCCTGAAAAACTGTTTTTT.

The chain combines TRBV13 with TRBJ2-1; 9 bases line up with TRBD1. The ends lost 5 bases at V and 4 bases at J; junction bases unmatched: 6. The CDR3 is 15 amino acids. The germline V gene encodes CDR1 PRHDT and CDR2 FYEKMQ (reference sequence). Here the CDR3 DNA reads TGTGCCAGCAGCCGAGGGACAGGGCGGTACAATGAGCAGTTCTTC. Its protein product is CASSRGTGRYNEQFF. Full variable domain (remainder filled in from reference TRBV13 and TRBJ2-1): AAGVIQSPRHLIKEKRETATLKCYPIPRHDTVYWYQQGPGQDPQFLISFYEKMQSDKGSIPDRFSAQQFSDYHSELNMSSLELGDSALYFCASSRGTGRYNEQFFGPGTRLTVL.

This clone has just a few counts. This chain connects TRBV7-2 to TRBJ2-7; 9 bases line up with TRBD2. The CDR3 has 15 residues. The J segment lost 5 bases and the V segment lost 5 bases, leaving 10 bases of the junction unmatched. Germline V gives CDR1 SGHTA, CDR2 FQGNSA. CDR3 sequence: CASSPGGLAFHEQYF. Here the CDR3 DNA reads TGTGCCAGCAGCCCAGGGGGACTAGCATTCCACGAGCAGTACTTC.

The chain joins TRBV18 to TRBJ1-2, with D tentatively TRBD1 (6 bases). V shed 3 bases and J shed 7 bases, with 18 bases lying between them. This CDR3 contains 15 residues. Germline V lookup: CDR1 KGHSH, CDR2 LQKENI. CDR3 in amino acids: CASSPPRTADVGYTF. The CDR3 DNA reads as TGTGCCAGCTCACCCCCCCGGACAGCGGACGTTGGCTACACCTTC.

The chain carries TRBV19 and TRBJ2-2; TRBD2 aligns across 9 bases. V trimming: 5 bases; J trimming: 10 bases; junction bases outside the gene matches: 2. CDR3 size: 12 residues. The germline CDR1 and CDR2 sequences are LNHDA and SQIVND (reference sequence). The DNA for the CDR3 is TGTGCCAGTAGTGGCGGGGGGGCGGAGCTGTTTTTT. Translation gives CASSGGGAELFF.

DNA of the CDR3: TGTGCCAGCAGCGTAGGCTACGGCGCTCGGCGGTCCGGGGAGCTGTTTTTT. Translated, it gives CASSVGYGARRSGELFF. The chain couples TRBV9 to TRBJ2-2; D call uncertain. CDR1 is SGDLS, CDR2 YYNGEE, per germline. V lost 0 bases and J 6 bases, leaving 18 bases between the germline ends. CDR3 length: 17 residues. Looking up the rest from reference TRBV9 and TRBJ2-2 gives the full variable domain: DSGVTQTPKHLITATGQRVTLRCSPRSGDLSVYWYQQSLDQGLQFLIQYYNGEERAKGNILERFSAQQFPDLHSELNLSSLELGDSALYFCASSVGYGARRSGELFFGEGSRLTVL.

The rearrangement uses TRBV7-7 and TRBJ2-7; 11 bases are a match to TRBD1. Germline V CDR1 and CDR2: SSHAT, FNYEAQ (reference sequence). J was trimmed by 6 bases and V by 6 bases; bases with no gene match: 7. This CDR3 has 14 amino acids. The CDR3 DNA is TGTGCCAGCAGTGCCGGGACAGGGGGTTCCGAGCAGTACTTC. This sequence encodes CASSAGTGGSEQYF.

The rearrangement joins TRBV4-3 to TRBJ1-6; possible D gene TRBD1, 5 bases. Germline loops: CDR1 LGHNA, CDR2 YSLEER. CDR3 length equals 17 residues. The V gene lost 0 bases and the J gene lost 9 bases, with 18 bases spanning the gap. This CDR3 is CASSQDGPGTYASPLHF. In DNA, the CDR3 is TGCGCCAGCAGCCAAGACGGCCCCGGGACTTACGCTTCACCCCTCCACTTT.

J is TRBJ2-7 and V is TRBV19, with D perhaps matching TRBD1 (6 bases). From germline, CDR1 is LNHDA and CDR2 SQIVND (reference sequence). Trimming removed 4 bases from V and 4 bases from J, with 11 bases in between. CDR3 length: 13 residues. The CDR3 bases are TGTGCCAGTAGTACAACGGACAGATACGAGCAGTACTTC. The encoded protein is CASSTTDRYEQYF.

J is TRBJ1-5 and V is TRBV28, with D possibly being TRBD1 (6 bases). The CDR3 totals 15 residues. Trimming pared 6 bases from V and 0 bases from J, leaving 12 bases between. Germline V gene lookup returns CDR1 MDHEN and CDR2 SYDVKM. The CDR3 sequence is CASRGGGFSNQPQHF. The CDR3 nucleotides are TGTGCCAGCAGGGGAGGGGGATTTAGCAATCAGCCCCAGCATTTT.

The rearrangement links TRBV29-1 to TRBJ2-7; 8 bases line up with TRBD1. V gave up 3 bases and J gave up 2 bases; unmatched junction bases: 3. The germline V gene has CDR1 SQVTM and CDR2 ANQGSEA. The CDR3 totals 13 residues. The chain's CDR3 is CSVEGGQAYEQYF. The CDR3 DNA is TGCAGCGTTGAGGGGGGACAGGCCTACGAGCAGTACTTC.